The sequence of this T cell receptor beta chain was determined in a study of identical twins. The study, taken as a whole, reports: Low generation-probability sequences were in excess among twin-shared out-of-frame alpha sequences.

TCRdb re-derived calls from the 5' RACE reads in MiXCR, one entry per CDR3 protein. The table lists about 520,000 distinct CDR3 sequences, less than 25% of them singletons, with about 0.91% in the top ten. Trimming shortened V by 0 bases and J by 9 bases, and 12 bases separated the two germline ends. The CDR3 is 13 residues long. Per germline, CDR1 SGHTA and CDR2 FQGNSA. In its sample, this clonotype was seen a few times. The target antigen is unknown. The sample also formed part of further work on T cells expressing NK-cell markers. As that study records: HCMV seropositivity marked seven of the eight sequenced donors; one was seronegative. In a group of several donors, dominant NKG2C+ clonotypes represented about 1.0-7.5% of CD8+ T cells. Among several donors, these clonotypes also ranked first in the CD3+CD56-NKG2C+ fraction.

Sequenced sample: CD4+ T cells sorted from blood. This TCR came from a woman between 18 and 29 years old in good health. This chain joins TRBV7-2 and TRBJ2-7; D assignment may be TRBD1 or TRBD2 (6 bases each). The CDR3: CASSLAPEGGQYF. CDR3 bases: TGTGCCAGCAGCTTAGCGCCGGAGGGGGGGCAGTACTTC.